One and the same sample provided the 5 T cell receptor beta chains below, sequenced in a study of cytomegalovirus exposure and HLA in healthy donors. Using immunoSEQ multiplex PCR, the repertoire was profiled, and TCRdb retains in-frame clones only, with some absent. Of under 95,000 clones in the sample, around 94% are singletons; the top ten hold over 2%. Sequenced input: PBMCs. These TCRs come from a woman between 18 and 29 years old in good health and CMV-seronegative.

The V call is TRBV7-9, the J call TRBJ1-1; 8 positions agree with TRBD1. The CDR3 length is 16 residues. CDR1 and CDR2 (germline): SEHNR, FQNEAQ (reference sequence). V was pared by 2 bases and J by 3 bases, with 8 bases of the junction left unmatched. The CDR3 DNA reads TGTGCCAGCAGCTTAACCCCGGACAGGGTGCACACTGAAGCTTTCTTT. Translating gives CASSLTPDRVHTEAFF.

J is TRBJ2-3 and V is TRBV7-8; D not resolved. There are 14 residues in the CDR3. Germline CDR1 SGHVS, CDR2 FQNEAQ. V lost 4 bases and J lost 8, with 16 bases in between. This chain's CDR3 is CASSSSLITGTQYF. DNA of the CDR3: TGTGCCAGCAGCTCCAGCTTGATTACGGGTACGCAGTATTTT.

The V and J genes are TRBV5-8 and TRBJ2-7, with 9 nucleotides matching TRBD1. CDR1 is SGHTS, CDR2 YDEGEE, per germline. The CDR3 runs to 15 residues. The ends lost 3 bases at V and 3 bases at J; junction bases unmatched: 7. Written as DNA, the CDR3 is TGTGCCAGCAGCTCCCGGGACAGGGCGCACTACGAGCAGTACTTC. It codes for CASSSRDRAHYEQYF.

The V and J genes are TRBV10-3 and TRBJ2-4, with TRBD1 as a possible D gene (5 bases). Germline V gives CDR1 ENHRY, CDR2 SYGVKD. V dropped 2 bases and J dropped 1 base, with 6 bases sitting between them. The CDR3 is 14 amino acids. CDR3 loop: CAISEPGAKNIQYF. The DNA for the CDR3 is TGTGCCATCAGTGAGCCAGGGGCCAAAAACATTCAGTACTTC.

The V and J genes are TRBV11-2 and TRBJ1-2; no clear D. Trimming cost V 5 bases and J 2 bases, with 9 bases left between them. CDR1 is SGHAT, CDR2 FQNNGV, per germline. This CDR3 comprises 13 residues. In DNA form, the CDR3 reads TGTGCCAGCAGCCGTGACAACAACTATGGCTACACCTTC. Encoded protein: CASSRDNNYGYTF.